A selection of T cell receptor beta chains follows, all from one sample in a study of post-analysis software for immune sequencing data. TCRdb redid the calling of the PCR reads with MiXCR, one entry per CDR3 protein. The table shows hundreds of thousands of distinct CDR3 sequences, with 55% to 70% occurring only once. Sequenced input: blood. These TCRs come from a girl aged 2-9 years with multiple sclerosis. Each CDR3 is given without its conserved first and last residue. The order of the fields is D gene, J gene, V gene, CDR3 protein. The D gene is left open where the match is weak.

D gene: TRBD1; J gene: TRBJ1-1; V gene: TRBV6-5; CDR3 protein: ASSYGGPGTVEAF
D gene: .; J gene: TRBJ2-1; V gene: TRBV7-2; CDR3 protein: ASSLSGRGRPYNEQF
D gene: TRBD1; J gene: .; V gene: TRBV3-1; CDR3 protein: ASSQSTGETYEQY
D gene: .; J gene: TRBJ2-1; V gene: TRBV4-3; CDR3 protein: ASSQDPGGTVYNEQF
D gene: .; J gene: TRBJ1-2; V gene: TRBV10-3; CDR3 protein: ATSEPGGTSNYGYT
D gene: TRBD1; J gene: TRBJ2-3; V gene: TRBV29-1; CDR3 protein: SATPGQGRYADTQY
D gene: .; J gene: TRBJ2-7; V gene: TRBV12-3/TRBV12-4; CDR3 protein: ASRRPNSYEQY
D gene: TRBD2; J gene: TRBJ2-1; V gene: TRBV5-1; CDR3 protein: ASSPRTSGTDEQF
D gene: .; J gene: TRBJ2-3; V gene: TRBV6-6; CDR3 protein: ASSYGGADTQY
D gene: TRBD1; J gene: TRBJ2-1; V gene: TRBV7-2; CDR3 protein: ASSWTGPFYNEQF
D gene: TRBD2; J gene: .; V gene: TRBV3-1; CDR3 protein: ASSQDQPSGRLYEQY
D gene: .; J gene: TRBJ2-1; V gene: TRBV21-1; CDR3 protein: ASSKDLAGDAEQF
D gene: .; J gene: TRBJ1-2; V gene: TRBV5-1; CDR3 protein: ASSLAVVEDGYT
D gene: TRBD1; J gene: TRBJ1-5; V gene: TRBV29-1; CDR3 protein: SAGGTGGSNQPQH
D gene: .; J gene: TRBJ1-2; V gene: TRBV9; CDR3 protein: ASSGAGDANYGYT
D gene: .; J gene: TRBJ2-7; V gene: TRBV6-5; CDR3 protein: ASSPGPGSHEQY
D gene: .; J gene: TRBJ2-2; V gene: TRBV6-1; CDR3 protein: ASSAFGSGGELF
D gene: TRBD2; J gene: TRBJ2-1; V gene: TRBV11-2; CDR3 protein: ASRVSGTSSYNEQF
D gene: TRBD1; J gene: TRBJ2-6; V gene: TRBV2; CDR3 protein: ASSPRDRAVGANVLT
D gene: TRBD2; J gene: TRBJ2-1; V gene: TRBV7-2; CDR3 protein: ASSFGTSGRYEQF
D gene: TRBD2; J gene: TRBJ2-3; V gene: TRBV12-3/TRBV12-4; CDR3 protein: ASRTGLALDTDTQY
D gene: TRBD1; J gene: TRBJ2-3; V gene: TRBV11-3; CDR3 protein: ASSSGGRTDTQY
D gene: .; J gene: TRBJ1-2; V gene: TRBV20-1; CDR3 protein: SARDRRQPTSYGYT
D gene: TRBD2; J gene: TRBJ2-3; V gene: TRBV20-1; CDR3 protein: SARTAGLIDTQY
D gene: .; J gene: TRBJ2-7; V gene: TRBV6-5; CDR3 protein: ASSDLGVLDEQY
D gene: TRBD2; J gene: TRBJ2-3; V gene: TRBV6-6; CDR3 protein: ASTLTSGDSTDTQY
D gene: .; J gene: TRBJ2-4; V gene: TRBV6-1; CDR3 protein: ASSELPAFGKNIQY
D gene: .; J gene: TRBJ1-2; V gene: TRBV12-3/TRBV12-4; CDR3 protein: ASSYGGGYT
D gene: TRBD1; J gene: TRBJ2-6; V gene: TRBV9; CDR3 protein: ASSVEGQGLPGANVLT
D gene: TRBD2; J gene: TRBJ2-1; V gene: TRBV20-1; CDR3 protein: SASGTSGGRWFNEQF
D gene: .; J gene: TRBJ2-1; V gene: TRBV24-1; CDR3 protein: ATSDLQSQEKQF
D gene: .; J gene: TRBJ2-3; V gene: TRBV24-1; CDR3 protein: ATSFAGAHTDTQY
D gene: TRBD2; J gene: TRBJ2-3; V gene: TRBV20-1; CDR3 protein: SANAGGDTDTQY
D gene: TRBD1; J gene: TRBJ1-6; V gene: TRBV15; CDR3 protein: ATSRDRDSPLH
D gene: TRBD1; J gene: TRBJ1-2; V gene: TRBV20-1; CDR3 protein: SAREGDRLDGYT
D gene: TRBD1; J gene: TRBJ2-5; V gene: TRBV29-1; CDR3 protein: SDFPGQGSKTQY
D gene: .; J gene: TRBJ2-7; V gene: TRBV7-2; CDR3 protein: ASSLAGDPSYEQY
D gene: TRBD2; J gene: TRBJ2-1; V gene: TRBV12-3/TRBV12-4; CDR3 protein: ASSLELAGPSYNEQF
D gene: .; J gene: TRBJ2-1; V gene: TRBV6-6; CDR3 protein: ASSYDGGKDEQF
D gene: .; J gene: TRBJ2-7; V gene: TRBV3-1; CDR3 protein: ASSQAFSYEQY
D gene: .; J gene: TRBJ1-2; V gene: TRBV20-1; CDR3 protein: SARGLTENYGYT
D gene: TRBD1; J gene: TRBJ2-7; V gene: TRBV4-1; CDR3 protein: ASSQDRDRGLASYEQY
D gene: .; J gene: TRBJ1-1; V gene: TRBV25-1; CDR3 protein: ASSESAGFYTEAF
D gene: TRBD2; J gene: TRBJ2-1; V gene: TRBV20-1; CDR3 protein: SASTSGAANEQF
D gene: .; J gene: TRBJ2-3; V gene: TRBV7-9; CDR3 protein: ASSLDVLASPQY
D gene: TRBD2; J gene: TRBJ2-1; V gene: TRBV6-6; CDR3 protein: ASSTGRSKRDGQF
D gene: .; J gene: TRBJ2-1; V gene: TRBV4-3; CDR3 protein: ASSQDPSRSYNEQF
D gene: .; J gene: TRBJ2-1; V gene: TRBV9; CDR3 protein: ASSLTWTASSYNEQF
D gene: TRBD2; J gene: TRBJ2-2; V gene: TRBV7-9; CDR3 protein: ASSYSGGAGTGERF
D gene: TRBD1; J gene: TRBJ2-7; V gene: TRBV20-1; CDR3 protein: SASWGTGGDEQY
D gene: .; J gene: TRBJ2-1; V gene: TRBV15; CDR3 protein: ATSTGDNEQF
D gene: .; J gene: TRBJ1-2; V gene: TRBV29-1; CDR3 protein: SVAAGQLAYGYT
D gene: TRBD2; J gene: TRBJ2-3; V gene: TRBV5-5; CDR3 protein: ASSLALADRTDTQY
D gene: TRBD1; J gene: TRBJ2-7; V gene: TRBV7-6; CDR3 protein: ASSRTGTGYEQY
D gene: .; J gene: TRBJ1-1; V gene: TRBV4-1; CDR3 protein: ASRGWGKDPEAF
D gene: TRBD2; J gene: TRBJ2-7; V gene: TRBV6-1; CDR3 protein: ASSASGSVDYEQY
D gene: .; J gene: TRBJ2-5; V gene: TRBV7-9; CDR3 protein: ASGKGQETQY